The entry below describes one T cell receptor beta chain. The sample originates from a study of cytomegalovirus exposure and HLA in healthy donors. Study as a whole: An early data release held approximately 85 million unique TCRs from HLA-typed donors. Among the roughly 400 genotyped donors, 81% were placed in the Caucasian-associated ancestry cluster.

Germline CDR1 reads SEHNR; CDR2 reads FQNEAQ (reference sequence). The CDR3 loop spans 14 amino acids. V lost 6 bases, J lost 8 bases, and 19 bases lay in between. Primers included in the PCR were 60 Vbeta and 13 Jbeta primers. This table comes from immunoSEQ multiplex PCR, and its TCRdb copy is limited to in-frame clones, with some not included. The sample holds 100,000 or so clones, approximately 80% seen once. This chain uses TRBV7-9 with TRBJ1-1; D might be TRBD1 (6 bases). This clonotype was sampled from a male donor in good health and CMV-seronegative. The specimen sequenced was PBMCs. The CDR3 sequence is CASSWTELRVEAFF. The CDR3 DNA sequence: TGTGCCAGCAGTTGGACAGAGCTTAGGGTAGAAGCTTTCTTT.